The rows below give T cell receptor beta chains drawn from one sample of a study of shared clonotypes between healthy human individuals. Using immunoSEQ multiplex PCR, the repertoire was profiled, and TCRdb retains in-frame clones only, with some absent. This table holds 600,000 or so clones, more than 95% found once. Sequencing was carried out using naive CD8+ T cells sorted from blood. Source of these receptors: a man aged 30 to 39 in good health. CDR3s include the opening cysteine and the closing phenylalanine or tryptophan. Each record gives: CDR3 protein, CDR3 DNA, V gene, D gene, J gene, clone size. A D gene is named only where the DNA matches it firmly. Not every row has a clone size; where given, it reads once, few, many or a size class.

CDR3 protein: CASNLEVVVTDTQYF
CDR3 DNA: TGTGCCAGCAACTTAGAAGTGGTAGTCACAGATACGCAGTATTTT
V gene: TRBV7-6
D gene: -
J gene: TRBJ2-3
clone size: -

CDR3 protein: CASRSGTSYEQYF
CDR3 DNA: TGCGCCAGCAGAAGCGGGACATCCTACGAGCAGTACTTC
V gene: TRBV10-2
D gene: -
J gene: TRBJ2-7
clone size: -

CDR3 protein: CASSLTSAGYEQYF
CDR3 DNA: TGTGCCAGCAGCTTAACGTCGGCGGGTTACGAGCAGTACTTC
V gene: TRBV7-3
D gene: -
J gene: TRBJ2-7
clone size: -

CDR3 protein: CARDRGRLFFSYEQYF
CDR3 DNA: TGTGCCAGGGACAGGGGACGCCTCTTTTTTTCCTACGAGCAGTACTTC
V gene: TRBV7-4
D gene: TRBD1
J gene: TRBJ2-7
clone size: -

CDR3 protein: CASSPRDRGSYEQYF
CDR3 DNA: TGTGCCAGCTCACCACGGGACAGGGGTTCCTACGAGCAGTACTTC
V gene: TRBV18
D gene: TRBD1
J gene: TRBJ2-7
clone size: -

CDR3 protein: CASSPSLAETIVSYEQYF
CDR3 DNA: TGTGCCAGCTCACCATCTCTAGCGGAAACGATTGTCTCCTACGAGCAGTACTTC
V gene: TRBV18
D gene: TRBD2
J gene: TRBJ2-7
clone size: once

CDR3 protein: CASSLGDPGQPQHF
CDR3 DNA: TGTGCCAGCAGCTTAGGCGACCCCGGTCAGCCCCAGCATTTT
V gene: TRBV5-8
D gene: -
J gene: TRBJ1-5
clone size: -

CDR3 protein: CASSIGQGHFEQYF
CDR3 DNA: TGTGCCAGTAGTATCGGACAGGGGCACTTCGAGCAGTACTTC
V gene: TRBV19
D gene: TRBD1
J gene: TRBJ2-7
clone size: -

CDR3 protein: CASALVGEQYF
CDR3 DNA: TGTGCCAGCGCCTTGGTGGGGGAGCAGTACTTC
V gene: TRBV28
D gene: -
J gene: TRBJ2-7
clone size: -

CDR3 protein: CASSSPKNLNIQYF
CDR3 DNA: TGTGCCAGCAGTTCACCAAAAAACCTAAACATTCAGTACTTC
V gene: TRBV7-9
D gene: -
J gene: TRBJ2-4
clone size: -

CDR3 protein: CAGTGKTYNEQFF
CDR3 DNA: TGTGCCGGGACAGGGAAAACCTACAATGAGCAGTTCTTC
V gene: TRBV30
D gene: TRBD1
J gene: TRBJ2-1
clone size: -

CDR3 protein: CASSQDSRGYDGYTF
CDR3 DNA: TGCGCCAGCAGCCAAGATTCGCGGGGTTATGATGGCTACACCTTC
V gene: TRBV4-3
D gene: -
J gene: TRBJ1-2
clone size: -

CDR3 protein: CASSLGYSYEQYF
CDR3 DNA: TGTGCCAGCAGCTTAGGATACTCCTACGAGCAGTACTTC
V gene: TRBV9
D gene: -
J gene: TRBJ2-7
clone size: once

CDR3 protein: CASSPAGGQRNTIYF
CDR3 DNA: TGTGCCAGCAGCCCAGCGGGGGGACAACGAAACACCATATATTTT
V gene: TRBV7-6
D gene: -
J gene: TRBJ1-3
clone size: -

CDR3 protein: CASSLVVNQPQHF
CDR3 DNA: TGTGCCAGCAGCTTGGTTGTCAATCAGCCCCAGCATTTT
V gene: TRBV5-5
D gene: -
J gene: TRBJ1-5
clone size: once

CDR3 protein: CASALREDEQYF
CDR3 DNA: TGTGCTAGTGCCCTGCGAGAGGACGAGCAGTACTTC
V gene: TRBV12-5
D gene: -
J gene: TRBJ2-7
clone size: -

CDR3 protein: CASSAGLAGDEQYF
CDR3 DNA: TGTGCCAGCAGCGCGGGACTAGCGGGAGACGAGCAGTACTTC
V gene: TRBV9
D gene: TRBD2
J gene: TRBJ2-7
clone size: -

CDR3 protein: CSVRGGHPWIYEQYF
CDR3 DNA: TGCAGCGTTCGGGGGGGTCACCCGTGGATCTACGAGCAGTACTTC
V gene: TRBV29-1
D gene: TRBD2
J gene: TRBJ2-7
clone size: -

CDR3 protein: CASSPTLAGGPYYEQYF
CDR3 DNA: TGTGCCAGCAGCCCAACGCTGGCGGGAGGACCTTACTACGAGCAGTACTTC
V gene: TRBV7-2
D gene: TRBD2
J gene: TRBJ2-7
clone size: once

CDR3 protein: CASLDRLRQGPRSGANVLTF
CDR3 DNA: TGTGCCAGCCTGGATCGCTTAAGGCAGGGGCCCCGCTCTGGGGCCAACGTCCTGACTTTC
V gene: TRBV2
D gene: -
J gene: TRBJ2-6
clone size: -

CDR3 protein: CASSLTGSEAFF
CDR3 DNA: TGTGCCAGCAGCTTGACAGGAAGCGAAGCTTTCTTT
V gene: TRBV5-5
D gene: -
J gene: TRBJ1-1
clone size: -

CDR3 protein: CASSLGGLETYEQYF
CDR3 DNA: TGTGCCAGCAGCCTGGGGGGACTAGAGACATACGAGCAGTACTTC
V gene: TRBV7-2
D gene: TRBD2
J gene: TRBJ2-7
clone size: -

CDR3 protein: CASSYHSDQQYF
CDR3 DNA: TGCGCCAGCAGCTACCACTCCGACCAGCAGTATTTT
V gene: TRBV5-1
D gene: -
J gene: TRBJ2-3
clone size: -

CDR3 protein: CASSLGHEKLFF
CDR3 DNA: TGTGCCAGCAGCTTAGGCCACGAAAAACTGTTTTTT
V gene: TRBV7-9
D gene: -
J gene: TRBJ1-4
clone size: -

CDR3 protein: CASSLFRLAGIREQFF
CDR3 DNA: TGTGCCAGCAGCCTATTCAGACTAGCGGGAATCCGAGAGCAGTTCTTC
V gene: TRBV7-9
D gene: TRBD2
J gene: TRBJ2-1
clone size: -

CDR3 protein: CASSFLGLAGGETQYF
CDR3 DNA: TGTGCCAGCAGTTTCCTGGGACTAGCGGGAGGCGAGACCCAGTACTTC
V gene: TRBV27
D gene: TRBD2
J gene: TRBJ2-5
clone size: -

CDR3 protein: CASSETGGQETQYF
CDR3 DNA: TGTGCCAGCAGTGAAACAGGGGGACAAGAGACCCAGTACTTC
V gene: TRBV6-1
D gene: TRBD1
J gene: TRBJ2-5
clone size: -

CDR3 protein: CASRDRGTGANVLTF
CDR3 DNA: TGCGCCAGCAGGGACAGGGGAACTGGGGCCAACGTCCTGACTTTC
V gene: TRBV10-2
D gene: TRBD1
J gene: TRBJ2-6
clone size: -

CDR3 protein: CAIRSGANVLTF
CDR3 DNA: TGTGCCATTCGATCTGGGGCCAACGTCCTGACTTTC
V gene: TRBV6-6
D gene: -
J gene: TRBJ2-6
clone size: -

CDR3 protein: CASSYGLATEDF
CDR3 DNA: TGTGCCAGCAGTTATGGACTAGCGACAGAGGACTTC
V gene: TRBV11-2
D gene: TRBD2
J gene: TRBJ2-7
clone size: -

CDR3 protein: CASSQDWRRGETQYF
CDR3 DNA: TGCGCCAGCAGCCAAGATTGGAGGCGGGGAGAGACCCAGTACTTC
V gene: TRBV4-1
D gene: -
J gene: TRBJ2-5
clone size: once

CDR3 protein: CASSPSGPSSSYNEQFF
CDR3 DNA: TGTGCCAGTAGTCCCTCAGGACCTTCGAGCTCCTACAATGAGCAGTTCTTC
V gene: TRBV19
D gene: -
J gene: TRBJ2-1
clone size: -

CDR3 protein: CASEGGFSNQPQHF
CDR3 DNA: TGTGCCTCGGAGGGAGGGTTTAGCAATCAGCCCCAGCATTTT
V gene: TRBV28
D gene: -
J gene: TRBJ1-5
clone size: -

CDR3 protein: CATSRLMQGRTDTQYF
CDR3 DNA: TGTGCCACCAGCAGACTCATGCAGGGGCGCACAGATACGCAGTATTTT
V gene: TRBV15
D gene: -
J gene: TRBJ2-3
clone size: -

CDR3 protein: CASSVQGVGKLFF
CDR3 DNA: TGTGCCAGCAGCGTCCAGGGAGTCGGAAAACTGTTTTTT
V gene: TRBV7-2
D gene: -
J gene: TRBJ1-4
clone size: -

CDR3 protein: CASSLERDRLYEQYF
CDR3 DNA: TGTGCCAGCAGCTTAGAACGGGACAGACTCTACGAGCAGTACTTC
V gene: TRBV7-2
D gene: TRBD1
J gene: TRBJ2-7
clone size: -

CDR3 protein: CASSPWDVASTDTQYF
CDR3 DNA: TGTGCCAGCAGCCCTTGGGACGTGGCTAGCACAGATACGCAGTATTTT
V gene: TRBV7-9
D gene: -
J gene: TRBJ2-3
clone size: -

CDR3 protein: CASNLGQGTLDGTDTQYF
CDR3 DNA: TGTGCCAGTAACCTTGGACAGGGCACCCTAGACGGCACAGATACGCAGTATTTT
V gene: TRBV19
D gene: TRBD1
J gene: TRBJ2-3
clone size: -

CDR3 protein: CASSQQNTEAFF
CDR3 DNA: TGCGCCAGCAGCCAACAGAACACTGAAGCTTTCTTT
V gene: TRBV4-1
D gene: -
J gene: TRBJ1-1
clone size: once

CDR3 protein: CASSLAILGGGSYNEQFF
CDR3 DNA: TGTGCCAGCAGCTTAGCTATCTTGGGGGGTGGCTCCTACAATGAGCAGTTCTTC
V gene: TRBV7-2
D gene: -
J gene: TRBJ2-1
clone size: -

CDR3 protein: CASSVVENSSYEQYF
CDR3 DNA: TGTGCCAGCAGTGTGGTAGAAAATAGCTCCTACGAGCAGTACTTC
V gene: TRBV2
D gene: -
J gene: TRBJ2-7
clone size: -

CDR3 protein: CSVQGEGTEAFF
CDR3 DNA: TGCAGCGTCCAAGGTGAGGGCACTGAAGCTTTCTTT
V gene: TRBV29-1
D gene: -
J gene: TRBJ1-1
clone size: -

CDR3 protein: CASSLGLGALGTGELFF
CDR3 DNA: TGTGCCAGCAGCTTAGGATTGGGGGCCCTTGGCACCGGGGAGCTGTTTTTT
V gene: TRBV11-3
D gene: -
J gene: TRBJ2-2
clone size: -

CDR3 protein: CARSLRQGISATEAFF
CDR3 DNA: TGTGCCAGAAGCTTGAGACAGGGGATAAGCGCCACTGAAGCTTTCTTT
V gene: TRBV5-3
D gene: TRBD1
J gene: TRBJ1-1
clone size: -

CDR3 protein: CASSLEARGFYTGELFF
CDR3 DNA: TGTGCCAGCAGCTTAGAGGCTCGCGGGTTCTACACCGGGGAGCTGTTTTTT
V gene: TRBV11-2
D gene: -
J gene: TRBJ2-2
clone size: -

CDR3 protein: CASAPGAPEAFF
CDR3 DNA: TGTGCCAGCGCCCCCGGGGCACCAGAAGCTTTCTTT
V gene: TRBV6-1
D gene: -
J gene: TRBJ1-1
clone size: -

CDR3 protein: CASTQRRGAYEQYF
CDR3 DNA: TGTGCCAGCACCCAACGTCGGGGAGCCTACGAGCAGTACTTC
V gene: TRBV6-5
D gene: -
J gene: TRBJ2-7
clone size: -

CDR3 protein: CASSLSGTDLIASTDTQYF
CDR3 DNA: TGCGCCAGCAGCTTGAGCGGGACAGATTTAATCGCTAGCACAGATACGCAGTATTTT
V gene: TRBV5-1
D gene: -
J gene: TRBJ2-3
clone size: once

CDR3 protein: CASTTRAGGTEAFF
CDR3 DNA: TGTGCCAGCACAACACGTGCGGGCGGGACTGAAGCTTTCTTT
V gene: TRBV11-2
D gene: -
J gene: TRBJ1-1
clone size: -

CDR3 protein: CAISEDSPPYEQYF
CDR3 DNA: TGTGCCATCAGTGAAGACAGCCCTCCCTACGAGCAGTACTTC
V gene: TRBV10-3
D gene: -
J gene: TRBJ2-7
clone size: -

CDR3 protein: CSVVQAGSYGYTF
CDR3 DNA: TGCAGCGTTGTACAGGCCGGGTCCTATGGCTACACCTTC
V gene: TRBV29-1
D gene: -
J gene: TRBJ1-2
clone size: -

CDR3 protein: CASMRGSAEQYF
CDR3 DNA: TGTGCCAGCATGAGAGGGAGTGCCGAGCAGTACTTC
V gene: TRBV7-9
D gene: -
J gene: TRBJ2-7
clone size: few

CDR3 protein: CATSSGTGTPNEKLFF
CDR3 DNA: TGTGCCACCAGCAGTGGTACAGGGACGCCTAATGAAAAACTGTTTTTT
V gene: TRBV15
D gene: -
J gene: TRBJ1-4
clone size: -

CDR3 protein: CASSLHPSYEQYF
CDR3 DNA: TGTGCCAGCAGCCTACACCCGTCTTACGAGCAGTACTTC
V gene: TRBV7-9
D gene: -
J gene: TRBJ2-7
clone size: once

CDR3 protein: CSVVDGTGGYEQFF
CDR3 DNA: TGCAGCGTTGTTGATGGGACAGGGGGCTATGAGCAGTTCTTC
V gene: TRBV29-1
D gene: TRBD1
J gene: TRBJ2-1
clone size: once